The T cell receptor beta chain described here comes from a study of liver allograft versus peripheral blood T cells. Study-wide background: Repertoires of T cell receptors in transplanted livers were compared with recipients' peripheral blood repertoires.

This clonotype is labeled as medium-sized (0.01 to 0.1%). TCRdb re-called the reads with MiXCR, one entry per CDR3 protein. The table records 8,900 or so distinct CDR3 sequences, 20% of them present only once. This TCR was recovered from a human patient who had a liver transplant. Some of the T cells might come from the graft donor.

This CDR3 is CSVAQGSNSPLHF. For the CDR3, the DNA is TGCAGCGTCGCACAGGGTTCAAATTCACCCCTCCACTTT. V and J are TRBV29-1 and TRBJ1-6; the D gene is possibly TRBD1 (6 bases). This CDR3 contains 13 residues. Germline V gives CDR1 SQVTM, CDR2 ANQGSEA. V was cut by 6 bases and J by 7 bases, with 13 bases left in between. Full variable domain (rest looked up from reference TRBV29-1 and TRBJ1-6): SAVISQKPSRDICQRGTSLTIQCQVDSQVTMMFWYRQQPGQSLTLIATANQGSEATYESGFVIDKFPISRPNLTFSTLTVSNMSPEDSSIYLCSVAQGSNSPLHFGNGTRLTVT.